This T cell receptor beta chain was identified during a study of response to subunit inactivated influenza vaccine. Study results and caveats: The authors offered the suggestion that each seasonal influenza vaccination recruits few new T cells.

About this clonotype itself: Its target is unknown.

The germline CDR1 and CDR2 sequences are SGHTA and FQGTGA. V was clipped by 1 base and J by 4 bases; unmatched bases: 5. The CDR3 extends over 15 amino acids. One entry per CDR3 protein, called by TCRdb with MiXCR from the RT-PCR reads. The profile covers about half a million distinct CDR3 sequences, with about 8% appearing a single time and over 10% taken by the ten largest. This material consisted of PBMCs from blood, taken 23 to 25 months after vaccination. The chain is built from TRBV7-3 and TRBJ2-7; 9 bases are shared with TRBD2. This clonotype was sampled from a man aged 50-75 years who received an inactivated influenza vaccine. The CDR3 DNA sequence: TGTGCCAGCAGCTTAAATGGCGGGAGGGTTTACGAGCAGTACTTC. The encoded protein is CASSLNGGRVYEQYF. Combining the CDR3 with reference TRBV7-3 and TRBJ2-7 gives the whole variable domain GAGVSQTPSNKVTEKGKYVELRCDPISGHTALYWYRQSLGQGPEFLIYFQGTGAADDSGLPNDRFFAVRPEGSVSTLKIQRTERGDSAVYLCASSLNGGRVYEQYFGPGTRLTVT.